This T cell receptor (beta chain) is drawn from a study of blood T cell repertoires in COVID-19. Background on the study: Whether acute or convalescent, the COVID-19 samples came from the United States, Italy and Spain. T cells, B-cell-depleted T cells, or PBMCs supplied cDNA or gDNA.

This CDR3 is built from 16 residues. Germline V gene lookup returns CDR1 SGHRS and CDR2 YFSETQ. Trimming cost V 5 bases and J 1 base, with 16 bases left between them. The assay was immunoSEQ multiplex PCR, and TCRdb's table has in-frame clones only and misses some. The sample shows some 210,000 clones, approximately 90% of them seen only once. Seattle researchers signed up patients amid active infection and tracked them longitudinally. The TCR sequence derives from a man in his 60s with COVID-19, enrolled during active disease. The sequencing sample was made of peripheral blood. The rearrangement uses TRBV5-1 and TRBJ2-1; maybe TRBD2 (7 bases). The chain's CDR3 is CASRIRGAQSYNEQFF. CDR3 bases: TGCGCCAGCAGGATTCGGGGGGCACAATCCTACAATGAGCAGTTCTTC.